Presented here are 27 T cell receptor beta chains from one specimen sequenced in a study of blood T cells in healthy people across ages (dated by TCRdb to between 2014 and 2017). The method behind the library was 5' RACE. These reads were obtained on an Illumina HiSeq 2500. A second PCR of roughly 7 to 11 cycles was performed with a sample-barcoded 5' primer and a J-beta primer mix. TCRdb trimmed public reads at Q25 via fastp, called clones via MiXCR and kept in-frame beta chains. Each record represents a unique CDR3 protein, reported with the most common genes and DNA among its rows. In all, the sample holds some 700,000 distinct CDR3 sequences, and about 20% of those were seen once. Around 22% of the sample belongs to the ten largest clones. Sequenced sample: blood. These receptors came from a man between 65 and 85 years old in good health.

The rearrangement joins TRBV12-3 or TRBV12-4 to TRBJ2-1, with 8 nucleotides matching TRBD1. V lost 6 bases, J lost 8 bases, and 9 bases stayed unmatched. The CDR3 is 14 amino acids. The CDR3 loop reads CASRPGQGSHEQFF. CDR3 nucleotide sequence: TGTGCCAGCAGGCCCGGACAGGGTTCGCATGAGCAGTTCTTC.

This clonotype was seen a handful of times. This sequence joins TRBV24-1 and TRBJ2-3, with D unclear. This CDR3 comprises 13 residues. V dropped 3 bases and J dropped 2 bases, with 5 bases sitting between them. Germline values: CDR1 KGHDR, CDR2 SFDVKD. This CDR3 reads CATSDPNTDTQYF. The CDR3 region has the DNA TGTGCCACCAGTGATCCGAACACAGATACGCAGTATTTT.

V usage is TRBV18 and J usage is TRBJ2-6, with no clear D. CDR3 length: 16 residues. V was trimmed by 1 base and J by 0 bases, leaving 7 bases between them. Germline-derived CDR1 and CDR2 are KGHSH and LQKENI. For the CDR3, the DNA is TGTGCCAGCTCACCACTACTTCGCTCTGGGGCCAACGTCCTGACTTTC. Translation gives CASSPLLRSGANVLTF.

This clonotype showed up many times. This chain connects TRBV29-1 to TRBJ2-5; D unclear. Germline CDR1 SQVTM, CDR2 ANQGSEA. The CDR3 contains 11 residues. Trimming pared 5 bases from V and 2 bases from J, leaving 6 bases between. The CDR3 region is CSVRSQETQYF. The CDR3 DNA is TGCAGCGTTCGATCTCAAGAGACCCAGTACTTC.

CDR3 loop: CASSHRGQGTYNEQFF. The CDR3 nucleotides read TGTGCCAGCAGCCACCGCGGACAGGGGACTTACAATGAGCAGTTCTTC. The chain is built from TRBV3-1 and TRBJ2-1; the match to TRBD1 covers 9 bases. Trimming removed 3 bases from V and 4 bases from J; junction bases left unmatched: 7. This CDR3 contains 16 residues. CDR1 LGHDT and CDR2 YNNKEL come from the germline V gene (reference sequence).

This clonotype was recorded a few times. An end of the junction does not agree with germline; a read error may underlie this. The V gene is TRBV6-5, the J gene TRBJ2-6; 14 nucleotides agree with TRBD2. The CDR3 totals 17 residues. Germline CDR1 is MNHEY and CDR2 is SVGAGI. The CDR3 spells CASSSGLAGAGANVLTF. The DNA for the CDR3 is TGTGCCAGTAGTTCGGGACTAGCGGGGGCTGGGGCCAACGTCCTGACTTTC.

As for this clonotype: A much more abundant neighbour one base away suggests this may be a read error. The V and J genes are TRBV18 and TRBJ2-3, with D perhaps matching TRBD1 (5 bases). Germline-derived CDR1 and CDR2 are KGHSH and LQKENI. V gave up 4 bases and J gave up 2 bases, with 16 bases separating them. The CDR3 has 16 amino acids. CDR3 amino acids: CASSQGAGSNTDTQYF. The CDR3 DNA reads TGTGCCAGCTCACAAGGAGCAGGGTCAAACACAGATACGCAGTATTTT.

The chain is built from TRBV12-3 or TRBV12-4 and TRBJ1-2; 8 nucleotides match TRBD1. There are 13 residues in the CDR3. The junction had 5 bases not matched to a gene; V was cut back by 6 bases and J by 5 bases. The CDR3 spells CASSRQGTYGYTF. CDR3 sequence (DNA): TGTGCCAGCAGCCGACAGGGGACATATGGCTACACCTTC.

This chain uses TRBV19 with TRBJ2-1; 8 positions match TRBD1. Germline V lookup: CDR1 LNHDA, CDR2 SQIVND (reference sequence). V shed 3 bases, J shed 3 bases, and the junction held 13 bases outside the gene matches. This CDR3 is built from 18 residues. The CDR3 coding sequence is TGTGCCAGTAGTATGGGCCCCCTCGACAGGGGTGGCTACAATGAGCAGTTCTTC. This gives the protein CASSMGPLDRGGYNEQFF.

This clonotype has more than one count but fewer than ten. This chain connects TRBV27 to TRBJ2-7; the D is unclear. This CDR3 is 14 amino acids long. Germline CDR1 MNHEY, CDR2 SMNVEV (reference sequence). V was shortened by 5 bases and J by 3 bases, with 14 bases between the two germline ends. CDR3 nucleotide sequence: TGTGCCAGCAGTATTGTGCTACCGGACTACGAGCAGTACTTC. Its protein product is CASSIVLPDYEQYF.

The chain employs TRBV12-3 or TRBV12-4 and TRBJ2-2; no reliable D call. The CDR3 length is 19 residues. V gave up 3 bases and J gave up 0 bases, with 20 bases separating them. The DNA of the CDR3 is TGTGCCAGCAGTTTCTTGTTCGGCAGGTCGCCCTCGAACACCGGGGAGCTGTTTTTT. It translates to CASSFLFGRSPSNTGELFF.

This clonotype was counted at least ten times. The rearrangement uses TRBV12-3 or TRBV12-4 and TRBJ1-6, with D perhaps matching TRBD1 (6 bases). The CDR3 length is 13 residues. Trimming took off 3 bases at V and 7 bases at J, with 7 bases between the two ends. The CDR3 sequence is CASSLGTNSPLHF. The CDR3, as DNA: TGTGCCAGCAGTTTGGGGACAAATTCACCCCTCCACTTT.

This clonotype was detected a few times. This chain uses TRBV20-1 with TRBJ2-7; 7 bases agree with TRBD1. Trimming took 5 bases from V and 2 from J; bases not matched to a gene: 6. The CDR3 length is 13 residues. Germline CDR1 DFQATT, CDR2 SNEGSKA (reference sequence). DNA for the CDR3: TGCAGTGCTCAGACAGGGACAACCTACGAGCAGTACTTC. Encoded protein: CSAQTGTTYEQYF.

This clonotype came up a few times. This chain joins TRBV12-3 or TRBV12-4 and TRBJ2-3; TRBD1 matches 8 bases. CDR3 length equals 16 residues. J gave up 1 base and V 6 bases, and 9 bases lay outside the gene matches. The CDR3 loop is CASRPGQGWGTDTQYF. The CDR3 DNA is TGTGCCAGCAGACCCGGACAGGGATGGGGCACAGATACGCAGTATTTT.

The table lists this clonotype with many counts. This rearrangement joins TRBV11-1 to TRBJ2-5; 7 positions match TRBD2. Germline assignment: CDR1 SGHAT and CDR2 FQDESV (reference sequence). This CDR3 region has 14 residues. V lost 1 base, J lost 2 bases, and 1 base stayed unmatched. The CDR3 DNA reads as TGTGCCAGCAGCTTAGAACTAGCGCAAGAGACCCAGTACTTC. Its protein is CASSLELAQETQYF.

This clonotype was picked up many times. The chain is built from TRBV16 and TRBJ2-1; D possibly corresponds to TRBD2 (5 bases). This CDR3 has 13 residues. Trimming took 0 bases from V and 6 from J, leaving 6 bases between them. Germline loops: CDR1 KGHSY, CDR2 FQNENV. In nucleotides, the CDR3 is TGTGCCAGCAGCCAATCCAGCGGCAATGAGCAGTTCTTC. Its protein product is CASSQSSGNEQFF. The full variable domain, its missing parts supplied by reference TRBV16 and TRBJ2-1, is GEEVAQTPKHLVRGEGQKAKLYCAPIKGHSYVFWYQQVLKNEFKFLISFQNENVFDETGMPKERFSAKCLPNSPCSLEIQATKLEDSAVYFCASSQSSGNEQFFGPGTRLTVL.

This chain links TRBV3-1 with TRBJ2-2; D uncertain. Germline CDR1 and CDR2: LGHDT and YNNKEL (reference sequence). The length of the CDR3 is 14 residues. V was clipped by 1 base and J by 5 bases, with 8 bases between them. Written as DNA, the CDR3 is TGTGCCAGCAGCCAAGCCTCGAGGACCGGGGAGCTGTTTTTT. Residues: CASSQASRTGELFF. Full variable domain (remainder filled in from reference TRBV3-1 and TRBJ2-2): DTAVSQTPKYLVTQMGNDKSIKCEQNLGHDTMYWYKQDSKKFLKIMFSYNNKELIINETVPNRFSPKSPDKAHLNLHINSLELGDSAVYFCASSQASRTGELFFGEGSRLTVL.

This clonotype was found a few times. The chain employs TRBV5-5 and TRBJ2-1, with a possible D match to TRBD2 (6 bases). The V end was cut by 0 bases, the J end by 14 bases, with 9 bases between. CDR1 is SGHKS and CDR2 is YYEKEE in the germline V gene (reference sequence). There are 11 residues in the CDR3. The CDR3 is CASSLVWGEFF. The CDR3 nucleotides read TGTGCCAGCAGCTTGGTCTGGGGGGAGTTCTTC.

In regard to this clonotype: The junction does not match germline at one end; this may be a read error. The chain combines TRBV5-1 with TRBJ2-3; 7 bases agree with TRBD2. Germline CDR1 is SGHRS and CDR2 is YFSETQ. CDR3 size: 15 residues. For the CDR3, the DNA is TGCACCAGCAGCCTTCAGGCGGGGGTCACAGATACGCAGTATTTT. It translates to CTSSLQAGVTDTQYF.

This chain links TRBV7-3 with TRBJ2-5; 9 positions match TRBD2. The DNA end is a closer match to TRBJ2-1, so the J assignment may be wrong. The CDR3 spans 15 residues. Germline CDR1 and CDR2: SGHTA and FQGTGA. The CDR3 DNA follows: TGTGCCAGCAGCTTAGGTTCTAGCGGGACTAGTGAGCAGTTCTTC. This gives the protein CASSLGSSGTSEQFF.

This clonotype was observed a few times. V usage is TRBV7-8 and J usage is TRBJ1-5; D call uncertain. Deletions cut 5 bases from V and 3 bases from J, with 20 bases between. The CDR3 length is 17 residues. Germline CDR1 is SGHVS and CDR2 is FQNEAQ. CDR3 sequence reads: CASSPYRFGGINQPQHF. CDR3 DNA sequence: TGTGCCAGCAGCCCATATCGTTTTGGTGGAATCAATCAGCCCCAGCATTTT.

The genes are TRBV19 and TRBJ2-5; 11 bases fit TRBD2. Gene TRBJ2-1 matches the end of the DNA better, so the J call may be wrong. The germline CDR1 and CDR2 sequences are LNHDA and SQIVND (reference sequence). The CDR3 is 16 amino acids. The CDR3 loop is CASSTTSGGFGNEQFF. The CDR3, as DNA: TGTGCCAGTAGTACTACTAGCGGGGGTTTCGGGAATGAGCAGTTCTTC.

The genes are TRBV7-9 and TRBJ2-7; D assignment may be TRBD1 or TRBD2 (6 bases each). The CDR3 length is 13 residues. V was clipped by 8 bases and J by 7 bases, with 18 bases between them. Germline lookup yields CDR1 SEHNR and CDR2 FQNEAQ (reference sequence). The CDR3 protein is CASGTSGAREQYF. CDR3 DNA sequence: TGTGCCAGCGGAACATCGGGGGCGCGGGAGCAGTACTTC. The full variable domain, its missing parts supplied by reference TRBV7-9 and TRBJ2-7, is DTGVSQNPRHKITKRGQNVTFRCDPISEHNRLYWYRQTLGQGPEFLTYFQNEAQLEKSRLLSDRFSAERPKGSFSTLEIQRTEQGDSAMYLCASGTSGAREQYFGPGTRLTVT.

This clonotype was observed a few times. The chain employs TRBV7-9 and TRBJ2-2; 9 bases line up with TRBD2. With V trimmed by 5 bases and J by 2 bases, 9 bases remained unmatched. Germline V gives CDR1 SEHNR, CDR2 FQNEAQ (reference sequence). The CDR3 covers 17 residues. For the CDR3, the DNA is TGTGCCAGCAGCGCGGGAGGACTAGCGCGAAACACCGGGGAGCTGTTTTTT. It translates to CASSAGGLARNTGELFF.

This clonotype appeared a few times. The chain has TRBV5-1 and TRBJ2-3; TRBD1 aligns across 9 bases. This CDR3 has 16 residues. CDR1 is SGHRS, CDR2 YFSETQ, per germline. The trim removed 0 bases at V and 6 bases at J, leaving 8 bases unmatched. The CDR3 DNA is TGCGCCAGCAGCTTGGGGGGACAGGGAGTCTCGGATACGCAGTATTTT. Translating it yields CASSLGGQGVSDTQYF.

The V gene is TRBV7-2, the J gene TRBJ1-2; no definite D call. Germline lookup yields CDR1 SGHTA and CDR2 FQGNSA. CDR3 length: 15 residues. Trimming stripped 1 base from V and 1 base from J, with 10 bases between. CDR3 loop: CASSLVGGSNYGYTF. The CDR3 nucleotides are TGTGCCAGCAGCTTAGTGGGCGGGAGTAACTATGGCTACACCTTC.

The chain uses TRBV7-9 and TRBJ1-2; 7 nucleotides match TRBD1. With V trimmed by 5 bases and J by 1 base, 10 bases remained unmatched. CDR3 length equals 16 residues. In germline, CDR1 is SEHNR, CDR2 FQNEAQ (reference sequence). The CDR3 sequence: CASSTGRDSFNYGYTF. The CDR3 DNA reads as TGTGCCAGCAGCACCGGCCGGGACAGCTTTAACTATGGCTACACCTTC.